Each of the 5 T cell receptor beta chains below was sequenced from the same sample in a study of response to subunit inactivated influenza vaccine. TCRdb re-called the RT-PCR reads through MiXCR, storing one row per CDR3 protein. The sample shows 500,000 or so distinct CDR3 sequences, roughly 9.8% of them seen only once. This specimen was PBMCs from blood, taken about 40 days after vaccination. These receptors came from a man aged 45 to 65 who received an inactivated influenza vaccine.

This clonotype was seen more than once but under ten times. V usage is TRBV10-3 and J usage is TRBJ2-1; 14 positions agree with TRBD2. Trimming took 7 bases from V and 5 from J; bases not matched to a gene: 4. The CDR3 loop spans 15 amino acids. Germline V lookup: CDR1 ENHRY, CDR2 SYGVKD. Written as DNA, the CDR3 is TGTGCCATCAACCCGGGACTAGCGGGAGACAATGAGCAGTTCTTC. It yields the protein CAINPGLAGDNEQFF.

The chain employs TRBV20-1 and TRBJ2-5; 9 bases match TRBD2. The trim removed 7 bases at V and 5 bases at J, leaving 5 bases unmatched. Looked up from germline, CDR1 is DFQATT and CDR2 is SNEGSKA (reference sequence). The CDR3 runs to 12 residues. The CDR3 DNA follows: TGCAGTGTGGCGGGGGGGTCGGAGACCCAGTACTTC. Its translation: CSVAGGSETQYF.

V gene TRBV10-2 combines with J gene TRBJ2-1, with D possibly called TRBD1 or TRBD2 (5 bases each). Germline V CDR1 and CDR2: WSHSY, SAAADI. This CDR3 has 14 residues. V lost 3 bases and J lost 1, with 7 bases in between. This CDR3 reads CASSEWGSYNEQFF. The CDR3, as DNA: TGCGCCAGCAGTGAATGGGGGTCCTACAATGAGCAGTTCTTC.

Remarks on this clonotype: Since a much larger clone is just one base distant, this may be a read error. The rearrangement uses TRBV29-1 and TRBJ2-2, with TRBD2 as a possible D gene (5 bases). Per germline, CDR1 SQVTM and CDR2 ANQGSEA. The CDR3 loop spans 12 amino acids. CDR3 nucleotides: TGCAGCGTTGGAGAGAACACCGGGGTGCTGTTTTTT. Residues: CSVGENTGVLFF.

The V gene is TRBV20-1, the J gene TRBJ2-5; 7 nucleotides agree with TRBD1. CDR1 and CDR2 from the germline V gene are DFQATT and SNEGSKA (reference sequence). V gave up 6 bases and J gave up 4 bases; unmatched junction bases: 5. This CDR3 has 12 amino acids. The CDR3 sequence is CSATNRGETQYF. The CDR3 coding sequence is TGCAGTGCCACCAACAGGGGAGAGACCCAGTACTTC.